Shown below are 6 T cell receptor beta chains from a single sample sequenced in a study of shared clonotypes between healthy human individuals. The repertoire was sequenced with immunoSEQ multiplex PCR; TCRdb's copy has only in-frame clones and lacks some. This sample has 1.4 million to 1.5 million clones, with around 97% found just once. Sequencing was done on a sample of naive CD4+ T cells sorted from blood. This sample's subset: CD45RA+ positively selected. The origin of the receptors is a man aged 30 to 39 in good health.

This rearrangement joins TRBV15 to TRBJ2-3; D possibly corresponds to TRBD1 (7 bases). This CDR3 region has 15 residues. Trimming shortened V by 1 base and J by 5 bases, and 13 bases separated the two germline ends. Germline V CDR1 and CDR2: LNHNV, YYDKDF (reference sequence). The CDR3 region is CATSRVEGAVDTQYF. The CDR3 DNA is TGTGCCACCAGCAGAGTGGAGGGGGCGGTAGATACGCAGTATTTT.

For the CDR3, the DNA is TGTGCCAGCAGGAGACCTAGCGGGAGTACAGATACGCAGTATTTT. Its protein product is CASRRPSGSTDTQYF. The rearrangement links TRBV6-1 to TRBJ2-3; 10 positions match TRBD2. V shed 6 bases, J shed 3 bases, and the junction held 6 bases outside the gene matches. Germline values: CDR1 MNHNS, CDR2 SASEGT. CDR3 length: 15 amino acids.

This clone was seen a single time. The gene calls are TRBV4-1 and TRBJ2-7; 9 bases are shared with TRBD1. The germline V gene has CDR1 MGHRA and CDR2 YSYEKL. The V gene end was trimmed by 4 bases and the J gene end by 5 bases; junction bases not matched to a gene: 9. The CDR3 sequence is 15 residues long. CDR3 residues: CASSPYGTGLNEQYF. The CDR3 nucleotides read TGCGCCAGCAGCCCTTACGGGACAGGGTTGAACGAGCAGTACTTC.

The V gene is TRBV7-9, the J gene TRBJ1-5, with D maybe TRBD1 (5 bases). V gave up 4 bases and J gave up 5 bases, with 15 bases separating them. The CDR3 runs 15 residues. Germline CDR1 SEHNR, CDR2 FQNEAQ (reference sequence). Here the CDR3 DNA reads TGTGCCAGCAGCTCGTGGGGTGGGGGGTATCAGCCCCAGCATTTT. It is translated as CASSSWGGGYQPQHF.

This chain connects TRBV7-6 to TRBJ2-3; TRBD2 matches at 8 bases. Germline CDR1 is SGHVS and CDR2 is FNYEAQ. Trimming cost V 5 bases and J 2 bases; bases outside gene matches: 18. The CDR3 loop spans 19 amino acids. As DNA, the CDR3 is TGTGCCAGCAGCCTCTTTCCAGCGGGAGCCCCCAAGAACACAGATACGCAGTATTTT. Its protein is CASSLFPAGAPKNTDTQYF.

The sample holds one count of this clone. The chain links TRBV9 to TRBJ1-2; 9 bases are shared with TRBD1. Germline loops: CDR1 SGDLS, CDR2 YYNGEE. With 0 bases clipped from V and 7 bases from J, the junction kept 10 bases outside the gene matches. CDR3 length: 16 amino acids. CDR3 DNA sequence: TGTGCCAGCAGCGTAGGTCTGGGACAGGGTAATTCTGGCTACACCTTC. It is translated as CASSVGLGQGNSGYTF.